A single T cell receptor (beta chain) is shown here with its context. This clone showed up just once. The specificity of this receptor is unknown. Within one base of it there is no much larger clone, and no base qualities were kept. Using the deep immunoSEQ assay, multiplex PCR amplified TCR CDR3 regions from genomic DNA. Extracted genomic DNA from each cell subset was spread evenly across all wells of several immunoSEQ 96-well plates, with each plate serving as a replicate. For sorted subsets, 200 to 250 ng genomic DNA, equal to tens of thousands of T cell genomes, was loaded into each replicate PCR. Purified libraries were measured with a Qubit 3.0 fluorometer, size-checked on a Bioanalyzer 2100, and measured again with the KAPA Library Quantification kit. Every immunoSEQ 96-well plate was sequenced on a separate single-read 150-cycle Illumina NextSeq 550 flow cell. The study's own analysis went as follows. Because only junctional sequences without quality scores were contained in the immunoSEQ output, filtering matching that applied to full-length reads could not be performed. Sequences were annotated with PyIR, a Python wrapper for IgBLAST v1.9, using IMGT germline references to assign V/J genes and CDR3. Reads with weak V/J assignments (E-value above 1e-6), missing CDR3, stop codons, out-of-frame junctions, or ambiguous translated residues were removed. V3J clonotypes were defined as sequences sharing the same inferred V gene, J gene, and CDR3 amino acid sequence. Percentage overlap between repertoires was calculated by dividing the number of shared unique clonotypes by the size of the smaller repertoire. Three approaches were used to assess repertoire richness: RTK rarefaction, the Chao1 estimator, and Recon v2.1 estimates of unobserved clonotypes. For all TCRbeta clonotypes obtained by the gDNA method from several donors, generation probabilities were computed with OLGA. This immuneACCESS table, as held by TCRdb, lists in-frame sequences with V and J called but not all clones. Of the missing ones, under half trace to an unresolved V gene in checked studies; the others have no known cause. The DNA was the basis for D and trimming; V, J and clone size are from that table. The table for this sample lists 1,500,000 or so clones; 95% to 97% of them were counted only once. 1% to 1.5% of the sample comes from the top ten.

The donors were healthy, HIV-negative adults with no recently reported acute infections or vaccinations. All donors were Caucasian adults living in Nashville, Tennessee, USA. CD4+ T cells were enriched through magnetic negative selection, after which naive cells were positively selected on CD45RA and the remaining negative fraction served as the memory subset. Blood was obtained by leukapheresis, after which PBMCs were separated by Ficoll-Histopaque density gradient centrifugation and cryopreserved in liquid nitrogen vapor phase. Purity and quantity of every magnetically sorted T cell population were checked by analytical flow cytometry. Each sorted fraction had its genomic DNA isolated and then quantified by UV absorbance on a Nanodrop 2000c. Here V drops 0 bases and J drops 2 bases, and the junction holds 3 bases not matched to any gene. The CDR3 runs 17 residues from the cysteine to the phenylalanine. The retained sequence is limited to the CDR3, 51 bases, with the frame set at the first base. In the germline V gene, CDR1 corresponds to SGHDN and CDR2 to FVKESK.

This entry is derived from a study of shared clonotypes between healthy human individuals (dated by TCRdb to 2020 to 2022). Regarding the study in general: A couple of women and a few men aged 18 to 49 years were included in the cohort. Blood TCR repertoires of about 5 healthy adults were deeply sequenced to estimate repertoire size and the extent of clonotype sharing between individuals. Libraries were prepared and TCR repertoires were sequenced by different laboratories using diverse techniques, in order to increase sequencing depth and limit assay-specific biases. Between about 0.8 and 9 billion PBMCs per donor were obtained by leukapheresis. For each donor, three plates each were used for CD4 naive and CD4 memory, two plates were used for CD8 naive, and one plate was used for CD8 memory. The paper as a whole reports these results and caveats: Higher generation probabilities were observed for clonotypes shared by all four sorted-subset donors than for non-shared clonotypes. Sampling was restricted to blood, and TCR repertoires in tissue are likely to differ from TCR repertoires in blood. Incomplete sequencing was indicated by rarefaction of sorted-subset datasets, despite the large sequencing depth. Naive subsets generally had larger estimated clonotype richness than memory subsets did. Pairwise subsampling indicated that sequencing depth was expected to affect the degree of clonotype sharing among donors. Sharing across a few donors was observed for about 5% of naive CD4, over 3% of naive CD8, over 2% of memory CD4, and 0.4% of memory CD8 clonotypes. Because the study included only a small number of donors, the genetic and exposure-history diversity represented was limited.

The receptor was derived from a young man in good health. The specimen was naive CD4+ T cells sorted from blood. The cell subset or site label here, explained by the study, means: CD45RA+ positively selected. This chain is built from TRBV14 and TRBJ2-1, with 11 bases in between that match TRBD2. CDR3 loop: CASSQDRLAGPYNEQFF. The DNA sequence is as follows: TGTGCCAGCAGCCAAGACAGACTAGCGGGGCCCTACAATGAGCAGTTCTTC.